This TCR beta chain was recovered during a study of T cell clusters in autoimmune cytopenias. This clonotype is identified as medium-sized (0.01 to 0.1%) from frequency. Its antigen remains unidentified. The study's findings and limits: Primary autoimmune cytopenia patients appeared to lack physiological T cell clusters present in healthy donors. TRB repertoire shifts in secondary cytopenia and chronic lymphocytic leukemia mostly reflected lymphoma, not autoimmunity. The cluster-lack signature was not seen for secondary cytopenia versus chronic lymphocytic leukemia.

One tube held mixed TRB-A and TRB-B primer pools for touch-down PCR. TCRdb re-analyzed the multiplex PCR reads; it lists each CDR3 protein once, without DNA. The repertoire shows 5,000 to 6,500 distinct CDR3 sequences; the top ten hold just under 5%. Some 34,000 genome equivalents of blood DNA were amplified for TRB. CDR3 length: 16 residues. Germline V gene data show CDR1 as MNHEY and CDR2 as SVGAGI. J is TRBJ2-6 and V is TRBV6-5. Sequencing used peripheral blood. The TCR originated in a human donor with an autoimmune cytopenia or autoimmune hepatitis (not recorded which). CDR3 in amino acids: CASSYSFGSGANVLTF.